This T cell receptor (beta chain) was captured by sequencing in a study of blood T cell repertoires in COVID-19. Study details: COVID-19 samples from acute and convalescent phases originated in the United States, Italy and Spain. PBMCs, B-cell-depleted T cells, or T cells were the source of the cDNA or gDNA that made up the material.

Per germline, CDR1 LGHNA and CDR2 YNFKEQ. With 3 bases clipped from V and 4 bases from J, the junction kept 7 bases outside the gene matches. The CDR3 covers 17 residues. Authors' analysis steps: Amplifying reference gene primers gave estimates of nucleated cell counts. Sequencing used immunoSEQ multiplex PCR; TCRdb keeps in-frame clones, though not all of them. V and J calls and clone size come straight from that table; D and trimming were deduced from the DNA. The sample has roughly 110,000 clones; around 82% are singletons. This sequence joins TRBV4-2 and TRBJ2-2, with 11 bases that match TRBD2. Material for sequencing was peripheral blood. This receptor was obtained from a human donor in a cohort sampled during active COVID-19. The CDR3 DNA reads as TGTGCCAGCAGCCATAAATTAGCGGGAGGGAGCACCGGGGAGCTGTTTTTT. It specifies CASSHKLAGGSTGELFF.